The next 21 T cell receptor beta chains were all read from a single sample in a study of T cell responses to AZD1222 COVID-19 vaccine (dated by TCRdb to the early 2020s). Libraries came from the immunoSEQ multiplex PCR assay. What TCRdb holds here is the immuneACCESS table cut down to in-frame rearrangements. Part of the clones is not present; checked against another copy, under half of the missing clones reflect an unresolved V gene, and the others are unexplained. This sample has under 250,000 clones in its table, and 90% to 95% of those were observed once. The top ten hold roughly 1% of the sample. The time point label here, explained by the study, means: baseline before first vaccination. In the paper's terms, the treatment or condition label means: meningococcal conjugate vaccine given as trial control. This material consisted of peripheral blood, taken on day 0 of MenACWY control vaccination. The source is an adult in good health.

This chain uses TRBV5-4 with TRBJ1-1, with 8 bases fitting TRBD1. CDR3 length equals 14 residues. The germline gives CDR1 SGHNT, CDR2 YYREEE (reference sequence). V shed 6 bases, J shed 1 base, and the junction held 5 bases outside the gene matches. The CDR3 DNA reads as TGTGCCAGCAAACGGGACAGGCAGAACACTGAAGCTTTCTTT. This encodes CASKRDRQNTEAFF.

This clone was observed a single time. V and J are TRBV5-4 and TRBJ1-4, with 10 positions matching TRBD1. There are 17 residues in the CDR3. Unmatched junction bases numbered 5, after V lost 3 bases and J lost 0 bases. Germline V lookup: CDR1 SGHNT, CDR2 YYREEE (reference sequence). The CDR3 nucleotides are TGTGCCAGCAGCTCCTGGACAGGGGGACCAACTAATGAAAAACTGTTTTTT. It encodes CASSSWTGGPTNEKLFF.

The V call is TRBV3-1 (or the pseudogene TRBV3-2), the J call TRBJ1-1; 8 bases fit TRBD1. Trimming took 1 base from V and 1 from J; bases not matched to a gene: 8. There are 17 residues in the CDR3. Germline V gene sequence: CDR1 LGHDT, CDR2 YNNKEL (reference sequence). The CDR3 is CASSQARTGMRNTEAFF. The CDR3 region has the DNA TGTGCCAGCAGCCAAGCCCGGACAGGGATGAGGAACACTGAAGCTTTCTTT.

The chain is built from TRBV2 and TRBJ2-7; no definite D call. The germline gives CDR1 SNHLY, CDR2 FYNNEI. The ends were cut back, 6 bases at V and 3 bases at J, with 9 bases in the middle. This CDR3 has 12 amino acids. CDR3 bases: TGTGCCAGCAGCGATATTATCTACGAGCAGTACTTC. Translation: CASSDIIYEQYF.

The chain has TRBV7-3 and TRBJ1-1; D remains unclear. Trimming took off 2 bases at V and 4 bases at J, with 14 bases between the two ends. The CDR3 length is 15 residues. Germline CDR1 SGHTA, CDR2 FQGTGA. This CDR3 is CASSLSPDLVTEAFF. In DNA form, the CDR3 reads TGTGCCAGCAGCTTATCACCGGATTTGGTCACTGAAGCTTTCTTT.

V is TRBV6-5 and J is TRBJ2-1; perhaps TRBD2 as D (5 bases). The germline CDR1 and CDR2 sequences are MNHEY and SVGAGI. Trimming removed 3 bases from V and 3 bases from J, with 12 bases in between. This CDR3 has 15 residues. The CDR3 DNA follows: TGTGCCAGCAGTTATTTTGGACGGGACTACAATGAGCAGTTCTTC. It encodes CASSYFGRDYNEQFF.

The CDR3 coding sequence is TGTGCCTGGAGTGAAGGCCTAGCGGGGAAGTACGAGCAGTACTTC. Translating it yields CAWSEGLAGKYEQYF. The chain links TRBV30 to TRBJ2-7; TRBD2 agrees at 9 bases. Germline CDR1 and CDR2: GTSNPN and SVGIG (reference sequence). This CDR3 contains 15 residues. Trimming at V came to 1 base and at J to 4 bases, leaving 8 bases not matched to a gene.

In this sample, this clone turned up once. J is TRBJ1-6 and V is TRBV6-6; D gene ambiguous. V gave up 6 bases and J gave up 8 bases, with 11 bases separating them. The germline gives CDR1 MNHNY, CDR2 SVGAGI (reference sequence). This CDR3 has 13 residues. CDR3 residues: CASSPKMDSPLHF. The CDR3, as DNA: TGTGCCAGCAGCCCGAAGATGGATTCACCCCTCCACTTT.

The CDR3 region is CASSLAPADYEQYF. CDR3 coding DNA: TGTGCCAGCAGCTTAGCCCCCGCGGACTACGAGCAGTACTTC. V is TRBV11-2 and J is TRBJ2-7; D not resolved. Deletions cut 1 base from V and 3 bases from J, with 10 bases between. Germline CDR1 is SGHAT and CDR2 is FQNNGV. This CDR3 is built from 14 residues.

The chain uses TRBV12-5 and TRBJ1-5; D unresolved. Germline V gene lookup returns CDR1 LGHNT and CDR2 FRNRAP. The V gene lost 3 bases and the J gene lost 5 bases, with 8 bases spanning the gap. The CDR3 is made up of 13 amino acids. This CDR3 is CASGLIIDQPQHF. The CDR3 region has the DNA TGTGCTAGTGGTTTAATAATAGATCAGCCCCAGCATTTT.

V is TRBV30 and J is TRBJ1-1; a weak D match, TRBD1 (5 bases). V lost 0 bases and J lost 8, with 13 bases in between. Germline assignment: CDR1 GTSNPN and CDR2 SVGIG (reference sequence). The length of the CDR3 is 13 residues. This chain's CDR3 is CAWSVGQGNEAFF. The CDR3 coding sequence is TGTGCCTGGAGTGTGGGGCAGGGTAACGAAGCTTTCTTT.

The CDR3 sequence: CASSTRTAGNEKLFF. In nucleotides, the CDR3 is TGTGCCAGCAGCACCCGGACAGCCGGTAATGAAAAACTGTTTTTT. This chain joins TRBV5-4 and TRBJ1-4; D might be TRBD1 (6 bases). Between the trimmed V and J ends, which lost 4 bases and 4 bases, there was a span of 14 bases. CDR3 length: 15 amino acids. CDR1 SGHNT and CDR2 YYREEE come from the germline V gene (reference sequence).

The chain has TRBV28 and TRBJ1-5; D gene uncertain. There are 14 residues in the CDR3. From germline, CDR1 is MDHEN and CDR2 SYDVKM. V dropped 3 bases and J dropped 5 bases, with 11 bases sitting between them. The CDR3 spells CASSLMAGHQPQHF. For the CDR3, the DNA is TGTGCCAGCAGTTTGATGGCGGGCCATCAGCCCCAGCATTTT.

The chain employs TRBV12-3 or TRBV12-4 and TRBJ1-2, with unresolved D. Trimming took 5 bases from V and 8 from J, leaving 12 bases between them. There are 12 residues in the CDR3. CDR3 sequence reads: CASSITREGYTF. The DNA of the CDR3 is TGTGCCAGCAGTATCACGAGGGAGGGCTACACCTTC.

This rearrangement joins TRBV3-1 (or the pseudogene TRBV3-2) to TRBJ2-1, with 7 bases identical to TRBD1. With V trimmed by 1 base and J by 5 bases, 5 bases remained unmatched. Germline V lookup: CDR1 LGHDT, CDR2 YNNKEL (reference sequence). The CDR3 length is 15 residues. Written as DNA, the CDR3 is TGTGCCAGCAGCCAAGGGGACAGCTACAACAATGAGCAGTTCTTC. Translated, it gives CASSQGDSYNNEQFF.

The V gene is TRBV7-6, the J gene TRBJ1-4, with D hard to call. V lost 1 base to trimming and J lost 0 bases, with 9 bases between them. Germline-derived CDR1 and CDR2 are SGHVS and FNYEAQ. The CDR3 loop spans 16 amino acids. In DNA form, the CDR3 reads TGTGCCAGCAGCTTAGTCCCGGAATCAACTAATGAAAAACTGTTTTTT. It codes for CASSLVPESTNEKLFF.

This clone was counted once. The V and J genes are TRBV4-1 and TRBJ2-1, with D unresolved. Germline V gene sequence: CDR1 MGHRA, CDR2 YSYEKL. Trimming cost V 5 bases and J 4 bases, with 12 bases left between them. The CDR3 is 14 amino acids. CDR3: CASSALSEYNEQFF. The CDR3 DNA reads TGCGCCAGCAGCGCCTTGAGCGAGTACAATGAGCAGTTCTTC.

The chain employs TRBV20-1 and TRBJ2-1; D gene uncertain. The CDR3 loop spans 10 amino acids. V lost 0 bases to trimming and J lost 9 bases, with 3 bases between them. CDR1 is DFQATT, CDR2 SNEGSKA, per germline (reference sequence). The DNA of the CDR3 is TGCAGTGCTAGAGATCTTGAGCAGTTCTTC. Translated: CSARDLEQFF.

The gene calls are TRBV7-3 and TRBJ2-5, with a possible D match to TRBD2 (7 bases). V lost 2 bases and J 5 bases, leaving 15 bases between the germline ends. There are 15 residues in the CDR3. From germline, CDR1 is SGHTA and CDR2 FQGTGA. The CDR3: CASSLARGAGETQYF. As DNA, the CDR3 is TGTGCCAGCAGCTTAGCTCGGGGGGCCGGCGAGACCCAGTACTTC.

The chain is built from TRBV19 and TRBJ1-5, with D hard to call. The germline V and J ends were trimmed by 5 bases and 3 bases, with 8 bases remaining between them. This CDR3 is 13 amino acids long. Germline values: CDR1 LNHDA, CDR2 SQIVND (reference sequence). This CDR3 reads CASSPGINQPQHF. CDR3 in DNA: TGTGCCAGTAGTCCGGGAATCAATCAGCCCCAGCATTTT.

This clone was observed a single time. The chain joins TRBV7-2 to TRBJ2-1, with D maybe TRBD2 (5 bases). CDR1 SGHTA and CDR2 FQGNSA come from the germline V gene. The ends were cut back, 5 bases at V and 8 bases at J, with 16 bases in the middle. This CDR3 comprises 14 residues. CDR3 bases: TGTGCCAGCAGCCTCGGACTGAAACTCCATGAGCAGTTCTTC. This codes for CASSLGLKLHEQFF.